These 10 T cell receptor beta chains share one sample of origin, sequenced in a study of PD-L1 blockade in urothelial cancer. Data came from immunoSEQ multiplex PCR; TCRdb stores just in-frame clones and leaves some out. The sample yields around 46,000 clones, about 88% seen once. The time point is: peripheral blood 6 weeks after treatment start. The material was PBMCs, obtained around atezolizumab (anti-PD-L1) treatment. All receptors derive from a man between 60 and 70 years old with urothelial cancer.

The genes are TRBV28 and TRBJ1-4; D gene unclear. CDR3 length: 11 residues. The V end was cut by 3 bases, the J end by 10 bases, with 6 bases between. From germline, CDR1 is MDHEN and CDR2 SYDVKM. CDR3: CASSFTGKLFF. CDR3 in DNA: TGTGCCAGCAGTTTCACTGGAAAACTGTTTTTT.

The V call is TRBV7-2, the J call TRBJ1-1, with TRBD1 as a possible D gene (6 bases). Germline CDR1 SGHTA, CDR2 FQGNSA. V was shortened by 3 bases and J by 4 bases, with 9 bases between the two germline ends. The length of the CDR3 is 13 residues. CDR3 in amino acids: CASSFGQRTEAFF. CDR3 in DNA: TGTGCCAGCAGCTTTGGACAGCGCACTGAAGCTTTCTTT. The full variable domain, in which reference TRBV7-2 and TRBJ1-1 provide the parts outside the CDR3, is GAGVSQSPSNKVTEKGKDVELRCDPISGHTALYWYRQSLGQGLEFLIYFQGNSAPDKSGLPSDRFSAERTGGSVSTLTIQRTQQEDSAVYLCASSFGQRTEAFFGQGTRLTVV.

The sample holds one count of this clone. The V call is TRBV2, the J call TRBJ2-5; tentatively, D is TRBD1 (7 bases). V shed 2 bases and J shed 5 bases, with 15 bases lying between them. CDR1 and CDR2 (germline): SNHLY, FYNNEI. The CDR3 contains 15 residues. The CDR3 loop is CASSELGGGRETQYF. CDR3 sequence (DNA): TGTGCCAGCAGTGAACTAGGAGGGGGCAGGGAGACCCAGTACTTC.

The V and J genes are TRBV28 and TRBJ1-1; D gene unclear. CDR1 and CDR2 from the germline V gene are MDHEN and SYDVKM. This CDR3 is built from 14 residues. V lost 4 bases and J lost 0, with 9 bases in between. The CDR3 is CASSSAEMNTEAFF. CDR3 coding DNA: TGTGCCAGCAGTTCGGCGGAGATGAACACTGAAGCTTTCTTT.

This clone was counted once. The chain uses TRBV4-2 and TRBJ2-1; tentatively, D is TRBD1 (7 bases). CDR3 size: 14 residues. Germline assignment: CDR1 LGHNA and CDR2 YNFKEQ. Trimming removed 1 base at V and 9 bases at J, with 13 bases between. Here the CDR3 DNA reads TGTGCCAGCAGCCAAGCGGAGGGGGCGGGTGAGCAGTTCTTC. This sequence encodes CASSQAEGAGEQFF.

The V call is TRBV5-4, the J call TRBJ1-5; weak D call: TRBD1 (5 bases). Trimming cost V 4 bases and J 5 bases, with 13 bases left between them. The CDR3 sequence is 14 residues long. Germline values: CDR1 SGHNT, CDR2 YYREEE (reference sequence). DNA for the CDR3: TGTGCCAGCAGCCCCGGTGGAGGGGATCAGCCCCAGCATTTT. Translated, it gives CASSPGGGDQPQHF.

This sequence joins TRBV5-1 and TRBJ2-7, with D possibly being TRBD1 (5 bases). V was shortened by 1 base and J by 1 base, with 12 bases between the two germline ends. This CDR3 is 15 amino acids long. Germline V gene data show CDR1 as SGHRS and CDR2 as YFSETQ. Written as DNA, the CDR3 is TGCGCCAGCAGCTTGCGGCCAGGGTCATCCTACGAGCAGTACTTC. This codes for CASSLRPGSSYEQYF.

The chain uses TRBV30 and TRBJ2-7; 9 bases line up with TRBD1. The length of the CDR3 is 15 residues. J was trimmed by 5 bases and V by 1 base; bases with no gene match: 9. From germline, CDR1 is GTSNPN and CDR2 SVGIG (reference sequence). The DNA of the CDR3 is TGTGCCTGGAGTGGGGGACAGGGTTTAAGCGACGAGCAGTACTTC. Protein sequence: CAWSGGQGLSDEQYF.

This clone has a handful of counts. This chain links TRBV19 with TRBJ1-4, with D perhaps TRBD1 (6 bases). The CDR3 loop spans 12 amino acids. The germline V gene has CDR1 LNHDA and CDR2 SQIVND (reference sequence). V lost 5 bases to trimming and J lost 7 bases, with 8 bases between them. The CDR3 loop is CASSWTAEKLFF. In DNA, the CDR3 is TGTGCCAGTAGTTGGACAGCTGAAAAACTGTTTTTT.

V and J are TRBV28 and TRBJ1-2; 10 nucleotides line up with TRBD1. The length of the CDR3 is 15 residues. Germline CDR1 reads MDHEN; CDR2 reads SYDVKM. With 4 bases clipped from V and 5 bases from J, the junction kept 7 bases outside the gene matches. In nucleotides, the CDR3 is TGTGCCAGCAGTTCTGGACAGGGGGGAAGGTATGGCTACACCTTC. It yields the protein CASSSGQGGRYGYTF.